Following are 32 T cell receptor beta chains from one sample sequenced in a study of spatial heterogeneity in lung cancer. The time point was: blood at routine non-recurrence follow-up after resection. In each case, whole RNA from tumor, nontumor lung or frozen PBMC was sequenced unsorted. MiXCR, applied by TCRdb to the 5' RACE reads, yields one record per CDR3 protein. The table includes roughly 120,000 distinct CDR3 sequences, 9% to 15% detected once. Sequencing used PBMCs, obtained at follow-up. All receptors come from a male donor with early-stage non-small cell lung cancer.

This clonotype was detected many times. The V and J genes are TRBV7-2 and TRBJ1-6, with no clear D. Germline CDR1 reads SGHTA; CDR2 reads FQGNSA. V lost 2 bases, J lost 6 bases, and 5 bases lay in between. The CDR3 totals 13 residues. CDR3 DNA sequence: TGTGCCAGCAGCTTAAGGAGTAATTCACCCCTCCACTTT. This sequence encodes CASSLRSNSPLHF. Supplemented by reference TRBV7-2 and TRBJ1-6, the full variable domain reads GAGVSQSPSNKVTEKGKDVELRCDPISGHTALYWYRQSLGQGLEFLIYFQGNSAPDKSGLPSDRFSAERTGGSVSTLTIQRTQQEDSAVYLCASSLRSNSPLHFGNGTRLTVT.

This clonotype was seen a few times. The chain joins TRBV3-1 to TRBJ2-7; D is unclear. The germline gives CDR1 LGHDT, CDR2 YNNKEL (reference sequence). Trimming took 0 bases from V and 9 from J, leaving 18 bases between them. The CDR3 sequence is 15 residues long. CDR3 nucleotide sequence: TGTGCCAGCAGCCAAGACCCACCGGGCCCCGTGGCGCAGTACTTC. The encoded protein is CASSQDPPGPVAQYF.

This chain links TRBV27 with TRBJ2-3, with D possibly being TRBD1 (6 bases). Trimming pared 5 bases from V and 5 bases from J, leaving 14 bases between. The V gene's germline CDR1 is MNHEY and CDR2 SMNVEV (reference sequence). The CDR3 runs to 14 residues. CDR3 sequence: CASSGFRGGDTQYF. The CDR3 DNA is TGTGCCAGCAGTGGGTTCAGGGGTGGAGATACGCAGTATTTT.

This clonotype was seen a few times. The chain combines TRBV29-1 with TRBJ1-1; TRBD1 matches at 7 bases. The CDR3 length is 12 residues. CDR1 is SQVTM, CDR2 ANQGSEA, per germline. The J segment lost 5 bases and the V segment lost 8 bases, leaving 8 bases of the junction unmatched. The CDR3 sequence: CSTMTGWTEAFF. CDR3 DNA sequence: TGCAGCACCATGACAGGGTGGACTGAAGCTTTCTTT.

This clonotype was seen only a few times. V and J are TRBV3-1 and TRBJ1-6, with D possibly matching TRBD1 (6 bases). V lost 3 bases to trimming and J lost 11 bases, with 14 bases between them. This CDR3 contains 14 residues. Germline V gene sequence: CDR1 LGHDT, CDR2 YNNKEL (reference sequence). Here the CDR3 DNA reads TGTGCCAGCAGCCACCTGAAGGGGGGGCCACCCCTCCACTTT. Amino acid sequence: CASSHLKGGPPLHF.

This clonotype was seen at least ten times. The CDR3 nucleotides read TGTGCCAGCAGTGAAGACTACCGAAGCTACGAGCAGTACTTC. Translated, it gives CASSEDYRSYEQYF. This chain uses TRBV2 with TRBJ2-7; D not certain. Trimming stripped 1 base from V and 3 bases from J, with 10 bases between. Germline CDR1 SNHLY, CDR2 FYNNEI. The CDR3 totals 14 residues.

The CDR3 protein is CAIGEKANYGYTF. CDR3 in DNA: TGTGCCATAGGGGAGAAGGCTAACTATGGCTACACCTTC. The V call is TRBV10-3, the J call TRBJ1-2; TRBD1 might be the D (5 bases). CDR1 is ENHRY and CDR2 is SYGVKD in the germline V gene. This CDR3 spans 13 amino acids. V was clipped by 9 bases and J by 0 bases, with 11 bases between them.

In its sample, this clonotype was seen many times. Here the CDR3 DNA reads TGTGCCAGCAGTTACGGGGATAGCGCTGAAGCTTTCTTT. Translating gives CASSYGDSAEAFF. The chain is built from TRBV6-6 and TRBJ1-1, with D unclear. Germline CDR1 is MNHNY and CDR2 is SVGAGI (reference sequence). Trimming left V 2 bases short and J 6 bases short, with 10 bases between. The CDR3 loop spans 13 amino acids.

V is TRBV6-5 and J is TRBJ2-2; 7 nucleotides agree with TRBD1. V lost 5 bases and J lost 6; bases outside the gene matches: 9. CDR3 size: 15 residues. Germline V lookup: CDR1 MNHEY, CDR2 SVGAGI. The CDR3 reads CASSTGTVLPGELFF. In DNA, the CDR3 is TGTGCCAGCAGTACAGGGACAGTACTGCCCGGGGAGCTGTTTTTT.

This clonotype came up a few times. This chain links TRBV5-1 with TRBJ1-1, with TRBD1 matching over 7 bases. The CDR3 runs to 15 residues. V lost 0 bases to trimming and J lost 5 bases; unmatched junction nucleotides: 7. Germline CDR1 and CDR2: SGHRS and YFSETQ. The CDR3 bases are TGCGCCAGCAGCTTGGGGAAACAGGGGTGGACTGAAGCTTTCTTT. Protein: CASSLGKQGWTEAFF.

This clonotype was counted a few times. The CDR3 DNA reads TGTGCCAGCAGTCTTACAGGGGGATCCGGAAACACCATATATTTT. This encodes CASSLTGGSGNTIYF. The V call is TRBV12-3 or TRBV12-4, the J call TRBJ1-3, with 8 positions matching TRBD1. This CDR3 is 15 amino acids long. The junction had 7 bases not matched to a gene; V was cut back by 5 bases and J by 4 bases.

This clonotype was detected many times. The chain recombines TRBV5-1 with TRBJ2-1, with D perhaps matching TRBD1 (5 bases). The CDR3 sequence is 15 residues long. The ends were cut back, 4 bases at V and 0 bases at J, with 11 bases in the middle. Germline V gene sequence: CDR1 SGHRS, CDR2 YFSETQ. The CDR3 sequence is CASSPQDSSYNEQFF. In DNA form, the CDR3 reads TGCGCCAGCAGCCCACAGGATTCCTCCTACAATGAGCAGTTCTTC.

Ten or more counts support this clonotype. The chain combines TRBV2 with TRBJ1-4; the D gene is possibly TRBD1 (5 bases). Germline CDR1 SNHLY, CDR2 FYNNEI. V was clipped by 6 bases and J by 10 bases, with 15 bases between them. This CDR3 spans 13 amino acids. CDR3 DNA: TGTGCCAGCAGAACCGACCCTAGGGGAAAACTGTTTTTT. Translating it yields CASRTDPRGKLFF.

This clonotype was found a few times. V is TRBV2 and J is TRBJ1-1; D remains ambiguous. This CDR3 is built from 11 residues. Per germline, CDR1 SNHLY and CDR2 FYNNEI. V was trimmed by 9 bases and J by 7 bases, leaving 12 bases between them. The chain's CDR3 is CASQSFGEAFF. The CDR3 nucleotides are TGTGCCAGTCAGAGTTTTGGTGAAGCTTTCTTT.

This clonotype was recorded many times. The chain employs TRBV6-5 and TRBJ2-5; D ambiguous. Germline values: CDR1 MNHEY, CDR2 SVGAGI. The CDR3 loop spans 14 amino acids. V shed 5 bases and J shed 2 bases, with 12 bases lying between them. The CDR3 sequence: CASSRWRTQETQYF. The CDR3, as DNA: TGTGCCAGCAGTCGCTGGCGAACACAAGAGACCCAGTACTTC.

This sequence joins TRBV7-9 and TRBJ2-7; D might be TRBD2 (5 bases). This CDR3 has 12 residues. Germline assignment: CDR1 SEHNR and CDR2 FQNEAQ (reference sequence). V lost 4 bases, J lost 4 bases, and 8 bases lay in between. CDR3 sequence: CASSSGLYEQYF. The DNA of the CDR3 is TGTGCCAGCAGCTCAGGACTTTACGAGCAGTACTTC.

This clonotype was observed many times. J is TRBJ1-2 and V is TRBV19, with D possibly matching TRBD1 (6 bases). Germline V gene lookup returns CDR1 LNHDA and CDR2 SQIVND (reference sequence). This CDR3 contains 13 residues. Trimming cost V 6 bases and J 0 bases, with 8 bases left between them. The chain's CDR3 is CASRQGTNYGYTF. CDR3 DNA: TGTGCCAGTAGGCAGGGGACTAACTATGGCTACACCTTC.

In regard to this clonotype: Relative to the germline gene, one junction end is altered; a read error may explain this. The CDR3 nucleotides read TGCACCAGCAGCTCGCTTATCAGGGGATACACTGAAGCTTTCTTT. Residues: CTSSSLIRGYTEAFF. The rearrangement uses TRBV5-1 and TRBJ1-1; TRBD1 is a possible D gene (6 bases). This CDR3 contains 15 residues. Per germline, CDR1 SGHRS and CDR2 YFSETQ.

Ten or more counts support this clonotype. The CDR3 DNA reads TGTGCCAGCAGCGTCTCAGGGGGTAGTAGCACAGATACGCAGTATTTT. It translates to CASSVSGGSSTDTQYF. V gene TRBV9 combines with J gene TRBJ2-3; 7 bases map to TRBD1. The CDR3 sequence is 16 residues long. J was trimmed by 0 bases and V by 2 bases; bases with no gene match: 6. Germline loops: CDR1 SGDLS, CDR2 YYNGEE. The entire variable domain, with the rest obtained from reference TRBV9 and TRBJ2-3, is as follows: DSGVTQTPKHLITATGQRVTLRCSPRSGDLSVYWYQQSLDQGLQFLIQYYNGEERAKGNILERFSAQQFPDLHSELNLSSLELGDSALYFCASSVSGGSSTDTQYFGPGTRLTVL.

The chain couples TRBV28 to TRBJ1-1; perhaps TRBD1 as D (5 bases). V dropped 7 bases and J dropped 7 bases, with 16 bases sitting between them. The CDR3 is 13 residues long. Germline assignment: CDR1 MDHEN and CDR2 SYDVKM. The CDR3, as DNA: TGTGCCAGCACCCCCCCCGGGGGGAGTGAAGCTTTCTTT. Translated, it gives CASTPPGGSEAFF.

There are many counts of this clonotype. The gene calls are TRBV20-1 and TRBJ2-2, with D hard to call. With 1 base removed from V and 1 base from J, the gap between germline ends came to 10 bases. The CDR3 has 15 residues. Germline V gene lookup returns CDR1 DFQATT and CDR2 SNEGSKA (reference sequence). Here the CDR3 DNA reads TGCAGTGCTAGAGGTGGCACAAGGAACACCGGGGAGCTGTTTTTT. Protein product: CSARGGTRNTGELFF.

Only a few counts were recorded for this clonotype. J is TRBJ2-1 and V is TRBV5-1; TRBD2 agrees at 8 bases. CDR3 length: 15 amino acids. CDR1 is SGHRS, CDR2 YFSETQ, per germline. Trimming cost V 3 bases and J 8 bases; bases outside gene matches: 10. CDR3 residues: CASSSGYGGAYEQFF. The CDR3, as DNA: TGCGCCAGCAGCTCTGGCTACGGGGGGGCCTATGAGCAGTTCTTC.

CDR3 loop: CASSQGRVATQYF. CDR3 coding DNA: TGTGCCAGCAGCCAAGGCAGGGTGGCGACCCAGTACTTC. This chain links TRBV14 with TRBJ2-5; tentative D call: TRBD1 (5 bases). Deletions cut 1 base from V and 7 bases from J, with 10 bases between. The CDR3 spans 13 residues. Germline values: CDR1 SGHDN, CDR2 FVKESK.

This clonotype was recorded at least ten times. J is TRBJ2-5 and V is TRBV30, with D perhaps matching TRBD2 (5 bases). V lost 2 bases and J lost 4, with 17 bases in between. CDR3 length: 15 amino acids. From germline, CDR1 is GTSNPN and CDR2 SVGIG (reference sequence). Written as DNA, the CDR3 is TGTGCCTGGAGTCAAACGGGCTACCGGGGAGAGACCCAGTACTTC. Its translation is CAWSQTGYRGETQYF.

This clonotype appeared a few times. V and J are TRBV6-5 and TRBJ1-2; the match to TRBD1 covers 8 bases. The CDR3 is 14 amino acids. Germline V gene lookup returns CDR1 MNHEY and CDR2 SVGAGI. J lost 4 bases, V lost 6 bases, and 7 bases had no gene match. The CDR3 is CASSFGQGSYGYTF. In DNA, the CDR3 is TGTGCCAGCAGCTTCGGACAGGGAAGCTATGGCTACACCTTC.

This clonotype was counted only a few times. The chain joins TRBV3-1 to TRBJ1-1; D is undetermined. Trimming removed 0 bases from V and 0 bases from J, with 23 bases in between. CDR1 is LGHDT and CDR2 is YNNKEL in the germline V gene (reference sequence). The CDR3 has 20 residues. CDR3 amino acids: CASSQESKWGEGSMNTEAFF. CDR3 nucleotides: TGTGCCAGCAGCCAAGAGTCCAAGTGGGGTGAGGGTTCCATGAACACTGAAGCTTTCTTT.

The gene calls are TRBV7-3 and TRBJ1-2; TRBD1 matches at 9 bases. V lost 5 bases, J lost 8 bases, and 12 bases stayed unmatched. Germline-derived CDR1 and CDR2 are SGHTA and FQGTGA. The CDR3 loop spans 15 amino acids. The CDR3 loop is CASSPTGGASDGYTF. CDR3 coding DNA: TGTGCCAGCAGCCCTACAGGGGGCGCTTCGGACGGCTACACCTTC.

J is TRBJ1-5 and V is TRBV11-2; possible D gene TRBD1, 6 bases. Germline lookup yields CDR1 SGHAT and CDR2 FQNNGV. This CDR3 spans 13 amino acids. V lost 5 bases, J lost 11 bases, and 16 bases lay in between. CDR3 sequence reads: CASSPREGGTQHF. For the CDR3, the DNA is TGTGCCAGCAGCCCCCGAGAGGGGGGGACCCAGCATTTT.

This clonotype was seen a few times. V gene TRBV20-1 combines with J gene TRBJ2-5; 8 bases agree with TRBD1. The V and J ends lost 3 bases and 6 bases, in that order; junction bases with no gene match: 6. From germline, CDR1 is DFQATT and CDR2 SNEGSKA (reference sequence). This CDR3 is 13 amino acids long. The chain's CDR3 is CSASSGGIKTQYF. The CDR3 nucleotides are TGCAGTGCTAGTTCAGGGGGCATAAAGACCCAGTACTTC.

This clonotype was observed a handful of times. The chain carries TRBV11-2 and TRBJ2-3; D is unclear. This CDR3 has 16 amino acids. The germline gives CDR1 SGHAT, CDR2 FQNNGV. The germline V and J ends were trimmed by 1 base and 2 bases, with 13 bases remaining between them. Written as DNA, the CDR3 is TGTGCCAGCAGCTTAGGTTTGCGGCCGTCCACAGATACGCAGTATTTT. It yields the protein CASSLGLRPSTDTQYF.

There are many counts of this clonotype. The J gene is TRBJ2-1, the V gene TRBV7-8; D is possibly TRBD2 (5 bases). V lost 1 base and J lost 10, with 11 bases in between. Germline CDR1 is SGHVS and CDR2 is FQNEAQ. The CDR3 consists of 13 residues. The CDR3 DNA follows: TGTGCCAGCAGCTTAGATGAGGGCGGCGAGCAGTTCTTC. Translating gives CASSLDEGGEQFF.

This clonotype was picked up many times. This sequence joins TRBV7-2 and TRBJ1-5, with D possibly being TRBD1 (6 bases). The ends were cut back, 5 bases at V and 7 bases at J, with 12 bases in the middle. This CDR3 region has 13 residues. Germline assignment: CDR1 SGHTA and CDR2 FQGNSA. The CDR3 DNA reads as TGTGCCAGCAGCACCACAGGGAAGCAGCCCCAGCATTTT. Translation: CASSTTGKQPQHF.